These T cell receptor beta chains were read from a single sample in a study of identical twins. TCRdb called the 5' RACE reads again in MiXCR, with one record for every CDR3 protein. The top ten hold 3.5% to 5% of the sample, which has about 240,000 distinct CDR3 sequences, roughly 12% seen once. In addition, the sample was reused for a study of yellow fever vaccine responses in identical twins.

Material: memory (CD45RO+) T cells sorted from blood. These receptors all come from a woman aged 18-30 years in good health. The CDR3 runs from the conserved cysteine through the conserved F or W. The order of the fields is D gene, clone size, J gene, V gene, CDR3 DNA, CDR3 protein. A D gene is named only where the DNA matches it firmly. Clone size, where shown, is once, few, many, or a class for clones that have expanded.

>NA|few|TRBJ1-5|TRBV6-2/TRBV6-3
TGTGCCAGCAGGGGGCCGAATAATCAGCCCCAGCATTTT
CASRGPNNQPQHF
>TRBD2|NA|TRBJ2-1|TRBV12-5
TGTGCTAGTGGTCCTGGGGGGGAGGGTGAGCAGTTCTTC
CASGPGGEGEQFF
>NA|NA|TRBJ1-1|TRBV20-1
TGCAGTGCTAGAGATCCCCTTATTCCTCTAGCGGGAACTGAAGCTTTCTTT
CSARDPLIPLAGTEAFF
>TRBD1|many|TRBJ2-7|TRBV6-5
TGTGCCAGCAGAAACAGGGGCGAGCAGTACTTC
CASRNRGEQYF
>NA|NA|TRBJ1-4|TRBV5-1
TGCGCCAGCAGGCCGGGCGGTATAACTAATGAAAAACTGTTTTTT
CASRPGGITNEKLFF
>NA|NA|TRBJ2-5|TRBV19
TGTGCCAGTAGTATATCCCGGGGAGAGACCCAGTACTTC
CASSISRGETQYF
>TRBD1|NA|TRBJ2-7|TRBV6-5
TGTGCCAGCATTAAGGACAGGGTGCAAGGCGAGCAGTACTTC
CASIKDRVQGEQYF
>NA|few|TRBJ2-5|TRBV9
TGTGCCAGCAGCGTGAGTCCATCCGAGACCCAGTACTTC
CASSVSPSETQYF
>NA|few|TRBJ2-1|TRBV11-2
TGTGCCAGCAGCTTAGTCGGGAAACGATACAATGAGCAGTTCTTC
CASSLVGKRYNEQFF
>NA|few|TRBJ1-2|TRBV6-5
TGTGCCAGCAGTTACTCAACAGGGTGGGTCTATGGCTACACCTTC
CASSYSTGWVYGYTF
>NA|NA|TRBJ2-3|TRBV6-2/TRBV6-3
TGTGCCAGCAGTTACCGCGCAGGAACGTTTAGCACAGATACGCAGTATTTT
CASSYRAGTFSTDTQYF
>TRBD1|few|TRBJ1-2|TRBV5-1
TGCGCCAGCAGCTTGGAACAGGGGGTAGATGGCTACACCTTC
CASSLEQGVDGYTF
>TRBD2|NA|TRBJ2-7|TRBV27
TGTGCCAGCGGCACGGTGGTAGCGGGGGCCTACGAGCAGTACTTC
CASGTVVAGAYEQYF
>NA|few|TRBJ2-7|TRBV27
TGTGCCAGCAGTTTATCTCCAGGGGATTCCTACGAGCAGTACTTC
CASSLSPGDSYEQYF
>TRBD2|few|TRBJ2-7|TRBV4-2
TGTGCCAGCAGCCAAGGAATAGCGGGAGGCCTCTACGAGCAGTACTTC
CASSQGIAGGLYEQYF
>TRBD1|NA|TRBJ2-7|TRBV6-2/TRBV6-3
TGTGCCAGCAGTTGTCCGGGACAGAAGTACAAATACGAGCAGTACTTC
CASSCPGQKYKYEQYF
>NA|few|TRBJ2-3|TRBV7-9
TGTGCCAGCAGCTTCCAGGGGCTGGATACGCAGTATTTT
CASSFQGLDTQYF
>NA|many|TRBJ2-1|TRBV27
TGTGCCAGCAGTTTATTCGCAGGGAAGGTAAATGAGCAGTTCTTC
CASSLFAGKVNEQFF
>TRBD1|few|TRBJ1-2|TRBV29-1
TGCAGCGCTTCGACAGGGACGGACTATGGCTACACCTTC
CSASTGTDYGYTF
>NA|NA|TRBJ2-7|TRBV7-2
TGTGCCAGCAGCTTCCATGACACGTACGAGCAGTACTTC
CASSFHDTYEQYF